This T cell receptor (beta chain) was recovered during a study of tissue T cells after allogeneic stem cell transplantation. General study results and limits: Anatomically similar tissues had similar TCR repertoires within each patient. The study did not identify alloreactive or antigen-specific tissue TCRs, and some clones might be persisting host cells. Tissue-detected TCR repertoire was only partly captured by blood and spleen T cells. Motif-based clustering found tissue-specific repertoire signatures shared across patients, though few clones were shared.

The germline V gene has CDR1 NNHNN and CDR2 SYGAGS (reference sequence). The length of the CDR3 is 14 residues. Trimming removed 5 bases from V and 2 bases from J, with 10 bases in between. TCRdb's table, derived via immunoSEQ multiplex PCR, lists solely in-frame clones and lacks some. The sample yields about 48,000 clones, nearly 75% seen once. Concerning this clone itself: Its antigen is not known. Each gene name is a mouse one. Sequencing ends 1 residue short of the CDR3 end; the germline J gene provides the rest.

V is TRBV13-2 and J is TRBJ1-4; TRBD1 might be the D (5 bases). The sample comprised sorted cells pooled from one or two spleens. The TCR was taken from a pool of C57BL/6 mice in good health. The sequenced CDR3 bases are TGTGCCAGCGGGAGGACATCCTCCAACGAAAGATTATTT. It translates to CASGRTSSNERLF. The CDR3, in full, reads CASGRTSSNERLFF.